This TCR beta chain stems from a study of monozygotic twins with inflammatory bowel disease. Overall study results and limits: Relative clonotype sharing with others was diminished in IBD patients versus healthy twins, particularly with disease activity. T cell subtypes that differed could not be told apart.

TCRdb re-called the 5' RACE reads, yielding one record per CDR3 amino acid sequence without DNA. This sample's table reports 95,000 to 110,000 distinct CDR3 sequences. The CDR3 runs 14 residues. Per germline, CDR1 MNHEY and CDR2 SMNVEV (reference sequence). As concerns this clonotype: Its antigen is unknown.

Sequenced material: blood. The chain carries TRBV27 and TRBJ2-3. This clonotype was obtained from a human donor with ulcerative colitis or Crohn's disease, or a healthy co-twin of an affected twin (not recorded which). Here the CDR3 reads CASIRSSAPDTQYF.